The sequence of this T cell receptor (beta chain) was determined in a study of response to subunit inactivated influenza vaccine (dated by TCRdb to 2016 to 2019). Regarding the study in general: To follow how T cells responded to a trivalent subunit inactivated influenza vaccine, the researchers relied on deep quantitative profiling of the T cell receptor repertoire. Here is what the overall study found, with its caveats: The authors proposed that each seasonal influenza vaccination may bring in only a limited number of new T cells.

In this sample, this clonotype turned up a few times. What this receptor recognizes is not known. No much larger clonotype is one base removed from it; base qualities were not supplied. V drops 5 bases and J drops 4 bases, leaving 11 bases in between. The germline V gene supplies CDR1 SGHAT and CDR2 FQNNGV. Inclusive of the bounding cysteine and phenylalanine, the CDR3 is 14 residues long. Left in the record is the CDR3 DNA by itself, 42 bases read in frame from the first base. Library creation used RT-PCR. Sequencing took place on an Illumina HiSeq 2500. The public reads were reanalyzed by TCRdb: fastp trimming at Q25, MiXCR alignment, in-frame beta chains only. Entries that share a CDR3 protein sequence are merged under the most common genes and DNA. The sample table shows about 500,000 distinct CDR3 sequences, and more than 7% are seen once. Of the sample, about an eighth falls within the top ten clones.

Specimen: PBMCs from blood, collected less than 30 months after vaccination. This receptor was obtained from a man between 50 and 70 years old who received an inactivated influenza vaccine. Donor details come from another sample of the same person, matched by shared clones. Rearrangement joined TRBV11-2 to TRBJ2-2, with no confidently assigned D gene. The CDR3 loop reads CASSPIRGTGELFF. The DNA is TGTGCCAGCAGCCCAATTCGTGGCACCGGGGAGCTGTTTTTT.